This T cell receptor beta chain came from a study of blood T cell repertoires in COVID-19. In the study overall: Samples of COVID-19 (acute and convalescent) were obtained from the United States, Italy and Spain. In each case, the material was cDNA or gDNA derived from T cells, B-cell-depleted T cells, or PBMCs.

This CDR3 contains 15 residues. V lost 4 bases, J lost 6 bases, and 8 bases stayed unmatched. Germline V gene lookup returns CDR1 LGHDT and CDR2 YNNKEL (reference sequence). Only in-frame clones appear in the TCRdb table, and some are missing; sequencing was by immunoSEQ multiplex PCR. The sample contains about 86,000 clones, about 89% of which appear only once. This chain uses TRBV3-1 (or the pseudogene TRBV3-2) with TRBJ2-5; the match to TRBD1 covers 10 bases. The sample comprised peripheral blood. The receptor was isolated from a human donor in a cohort sampled during active COVID-19. The CDR3 here is CASSLRQGAGKTQYF. The CDR3 DNA is TGTGCCAGCAGCCTAAGACAGGGGGCGGGAAAGACCCAGTACTTC.